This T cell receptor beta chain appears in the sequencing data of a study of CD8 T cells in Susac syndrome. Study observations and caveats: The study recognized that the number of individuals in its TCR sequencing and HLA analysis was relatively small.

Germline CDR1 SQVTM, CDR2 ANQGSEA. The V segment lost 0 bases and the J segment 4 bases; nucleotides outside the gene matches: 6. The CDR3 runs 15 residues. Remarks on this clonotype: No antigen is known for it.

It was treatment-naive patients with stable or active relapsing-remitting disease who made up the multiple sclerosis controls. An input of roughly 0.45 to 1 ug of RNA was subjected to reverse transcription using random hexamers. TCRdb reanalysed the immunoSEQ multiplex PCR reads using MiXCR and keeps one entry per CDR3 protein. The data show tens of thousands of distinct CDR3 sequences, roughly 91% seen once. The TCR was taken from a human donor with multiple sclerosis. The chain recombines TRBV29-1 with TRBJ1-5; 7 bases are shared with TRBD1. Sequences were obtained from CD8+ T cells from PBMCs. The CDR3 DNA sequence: TGCAGCGTTGAAGAGGGAGGGGGCGGAAATCAGCCCCAGCATTTT. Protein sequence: CSVEEGGGGNQPQHF.